Presented here are 10 T cell receptor beta chains from one specimen sequenced in a study of identical twins. TCRdb called the 5' RACE reads again in MiXCR, with one record for every CDR3 protein. This sample has 400,000 to 500,000 distinct CDR3 sequences, with roughly an eighth found just once. These same data were also listed under a study on yellow fever vaccine responses in identical twins.

Specimen: CD4+ T cells sorted from blood. These receptors were taken from a woman aged 18-29 years in good health.

V and J are TRBV7-2 and TRBJ2-7; D not resolved. The CDR3 contains 15 residues. Germline CDR1 is SGHTA and CDR2 is FQGNSA. The V gene lost 1 base and the J gene lost 2 bases, with 12 bases spanning the gap. In DNA, the CDR3 is TGTGCCAGCAGCTTAGTTTTCCTAGACACCTACGAGCAGTACTTC. Amino acid sequence: CASSLVFLDTYEQYF.

The gene calls are TRBV14 and TRBJ2-5; D remains ambiguous. CDR1 is SGHDN, CDR2 FVKESK, per germline. Trimming took 0 bases from V and 7 from J, leaving 6 bases between them. The CDR3 runs to 12 residues. The CDR3 bases are TGTGCCAGCAGCCAAGATTACGGGACCCAGTACTTC. Translation: CASSQDYGTQYF.

This chain connects TRBV7-9 to TRBJ2-7; D possibly corresponds to TRBD1 (7 bases). The germline V and J ends were trimmed by 4 bases and 5 bases, with 15 bases remaining between them. This CDR3 has 14 residues. Germline-derived CDR1 and CDR2 are SEHNR and FQNEAQ (reference sequence). The CDR3 sequence: CASSSARGEHEQYF. The CDR3, as DNA: TGTGCCAGCAGCTCGGCCAGGGGGGAGCACGAGCAGTACTTC.

The rearrangement links TRBV28 to TRBJ2-3; 7 nucleotides match TRBD2. This CDR3 has 14 amino acids. The ends lost 5 bases at V and 6 bases at J; junction bases unmatched: 8. Per the germline V gene, CDR1 is MDHEN and CDR2 is SYDVKM. This CDR3 is CASSPTSGVDTQYF. As DNA, the CDR3 is TGTGCCAGCAGTCCAACCAGCGGGGTGGATACGCAGTATTTT.

This clonotype was detected only a few times. This chain connects TRBV11-2 to TRBJ1-2; 8 nucleotides match TRBD1. CDR1 is SGHAT and CDR2 is FQNNGV in the germline V gene. J gave up 8 bases and V 2 bases, and 7 bases lay outside the gene matches. This CDR3 contains 14 residues. The DNA for the CDR3 is TGTGCCAGCAGCTTAAGGACAGGGATGCAAGGCTACACCTTC. This gives the protein CASSLRTGMQGYTF.

Concerning this clonotype: A read error is possible here, since a much larger clone lies one base away. The gene calls are TRBV5-1 and TRBJ2-3; possibly TRBD2 for D (6 bases). Per germline, CDR1 SGHRS and CDR2 YFSETQ. Trimming took off 4 bases at V and 0 bases at J, with 15 bases between the two ends. The CDR3 is 16 amino acids. CDR3 sequence reads: CASSINPGESTDTQYF. CDR3 in DNA: TGCGCCAGCAGCATAAACCCGGGGGAAAGCACAGATACGCAGTATTTT.

This clonotype showed up many times. V is TRBV12-3 or TRBV12-4 and J is TRBJ1-1; a possible D gene is TRBD1 (5 bases). The CDR3 loop spans 13 amino acids. Trimming pared 3 bases from V and 3 bases from J, leaving 8 bases between. The CDR3 is CASSFGGYTEAFF. Written as DNA, the CDR3 is TGTGCCAGCAGTTTCGGGGGGTACACTGAAGCTTTCTTT.

This chain connects TRBV20-1 to TRBJ2-3; 10 bases are a match to TRBD2. The ends lost 6 bases at V and 7 bases at J; junction bases unmatched: 10. The germline gives CDR1 DFQATT, CDR2 SNEGSKA (reference sequence). The CDR3 has 14 residues. The CDR3 loop reads CSARQRGGMNTQYF. In DNA form, the CDR3 reads TGCAGTGCACGGCAGCGGGGGGGCATGAATACGCAGTATTTT.

V usage is TRBV5-1 and J usage is TRBJ2-5; 9 positions agree with TRBD2. CDR1 and CDR2 from the germline V gene are SGHRS and YFSETQ. The junction had 4 bases not matched to a gene; V was cut back by 3 bases and J by 1 base. This CDR3 region has 15 residues. The CDR3 sequence is CASSYSGSPQETQYF. DNA for the CDR3: TGCGCCAGCAGCTATAGCGGGAGCCCCCAAGAGACCCAGTACTTC.

The chain recombines TRBV14 with TRBJ2-3, with TRBD2 matching over 7 bases. CDR1 is SGHDN and CDR2 is FVKESK in the germline V gene. The V and J ends lost 1 base and 5 bases, in that order; junction bases with no gene match: 6. The CDR3 covers 15 residues. In DNA form, the CDR3 reads TGTGCCAGCAGCCAAGGACTCGGGGGGAAAGATACGCAGTATTTT. Protein sequence: CASSQGLGGKDTQYF.